One and the same sample provided the 5 T cell receptor beta chains below, sequenced in a study of cytotoxic CD8 clonotypes in ibrutinib-treated CLL. Assay: immunoSEQ multiplex PCR; the TCRdb copy retains only in-frame clones and omits some. The sample holds around 150,000 clones, more than 70% seen once. Sequenced here: PBMCs, sampled at disease progression, from a patient treated with ibrutinib. The receptors originated from a human donor with chronic lymphocytic leukemia.

The gene calls are TRBV7-2 and TRBJ2-7, with D possibly being TRBD2 (6 bases). Germline CDR1 and CDR2: SGHTA and FQGNSA. Trimming took 3 bases from V and 2 from J, leaving 11 bases between them. This CDR3 has 14 amino acids. The CDR3 here is CASSFSLATYEQYF. In nucleotides, the CDR3 is TGTGCCAGCAGCTTTTCCCTAGCGACCTACGAGCAGTACTTC.

The rearrangement links TRBV5-6 to TRBJ2-7; D is undetermined. The CDR3 contains 13 residues. V was pared by 5 bases and J by 4 bases, with 13 bases between. Germline V gives CDR1 SGHDT, CDR2 YYEEEE. The CDR3: CASSMEVRYEQYF. The CDR3 nucleotides read TGTGCCAGCAGTATGGAAGTAAGATACGAGCAGTACTTC.

This clone was detected only a few times. The J gene is TRBJ2-7, the V gene TRBV6-5; D remains unclear. The CDR3 is 15 residues long. The V gene lost 2 bases and the J gene lost 0 bases, with 11 bases spanning the gap. CDR1 is MNHEY and CDR2 is SVGAGI in the germline V gene. The CDR3 region is CASSYAAPSSYEQYF. CDR3 sequence (DNA): TGTGCCAGCAGTTACGCGGCACCCAGCTCCTACGAGCAGTACTTC.

The chain combines TRBV2 with TRBJ2-1; TRBD1 matches 8 bases. Trimming cost V 7 bases and J 3 bases; bases outside gene matches: 5. The CDR3 has 14 amino acids. Germline CDR1 and CDR2: SNHLY and FYNNEI. The CDR3 loop is CASMRDRNYNEQFF. The CDR3 DNA is TGTGCCAGCATGAGGGACAGGAACTACAATGAGCAGTTCTTC.

The J gene is TRBJ2-7, the V gene TRBV7-2; TRBD2 agrees at 10 bases. There are 18 residues in the CDR3. The germline V gene encodes CDR1 SGHTA and CDR2 FQGNSA. J gave up 0 bases and V 5 bases, and 13 bases lay outside the gene matches. CDR3 sequence: CASSRGTSGMYFSYEQYF. The CDR3, as DNA: TGTGCCAGCAGCCGAGGCACTAGCGGGATGTATTTCTCCTACGAGCAGTACTTC.